There are many counts of the clone carrying this T cell receptor beta chain. Authors' methods: Sample TCR totals centred on a median of around 100,000, ranging about 20,000 to 750,000. TCRdb re-called the RACE reads with MiXCR, one entry per CDR3 protein. What appears here as the V and J calls and clone size reflects TCRdb's work, not the paper's. The sample records roughly 150,000 distinct CDR3 sequences, 10% to 15% being singletons. The germline gives CDR1 SQVTM, CDR2 ANQGSEA. Trimming left V 4 bases short and J 6 bases short, with 13 bases between. CDR3 length equals 12 residues. The sample's time point: patch test 2, 6 weeks after DPC sensitization. Documented treatment: therapeutic diphenylcyclopropenone sensitization with weekly scalp DPC. This record belongs to a study of human T cells and chemical hapten exposure.

The rearrangement links TRBV29-1 to TRBJ2-7, with D perhaps TRBD1 (6 bases). Sequencing used whole blood, obtained in connection with sensitization to the hapten diphenylcyclopropenone (DPC). This TCR was sampled from a woman aged 45-65 years with alopecia areata. Some clones in this sample may be carry-over from other donors' samples. The CDR3 sequence: CSVAVRGFEQYF. For the CDR3, the DNA is TGCAGCGTTGCGGTAAGGGGGTTCGAGCAGTACTTC.